A single TCR beta chain is shown here with its context. TCRdb's copy holds only in-frame clones and misses some; the assay was immunoSEQ multiplex PCR. The data contain 79,000 or so clones, approximately 96% of them singletons. This CDR3 contains 12 residues. Between the trimmed V and J ends, which lost 3 bases and 3 bases, there was a span of 6 bases. Per the germline V gene, CDR1 is WNHNN and CDR2 is SYGVQD (reference sequence). This entry belongs to a study of technical replicates of blood from a handful of donors. Specimen: T cells isolated from PBMCs. The chain recombines TRBV10-1 with TRBJ2-7, with D unclear. The source of this sequence is a human donor in good health. The DNA of the CDR3 is TGCGCCAGCAGTGAATCCAGCTACGAGCAGTACTTC. Its protein is CASSESSYEQYF.